The clone carrying this T cell receptor (beta chain) was counted ten times or more. The target antigen is unknown. The CDR3 regions of TCR beta were amplified from RNA transcripts. With the HTBI primer set, the TCR CDR3 went through a first round of RT-PCR. One entry per CDR3 protein results from TCRdb running MiXCR on the multiplex PCR reads. The repertoire consists of approximately 640,000 distinct CDR3 sequences, with around 15% occurring once and the leading ten covering approximately 3.9%. The data stem from a study of T cells in Graves' hyperthyroidism and ophthalmopathy. General observations from the study: Prediction of ophthalmopathy progression came a median 6.5 months pre-onset. Ophthalmopathy could be told apart from stable hyperthyroidism with a 13 V-J model.

The ends were cut back, 2 bases at V and 7 bases at J, with 12 bases in the middle. The CDR3 loop spans 13 amino acids. Germline V gene sequence: CDR1 SNHLY, CDR2 FYNNEI. The source material was blood. The TCR sequence derives from a woman aged 25 to 45 with Graves' hyperthyroidism. The gene calls are TRBV2 and TRBJ2-7; D remains unclear. The CDR3, as DNA: TGTGCCAGCAGTGAAACCCTCCTCGCAGAGCAGTACTTC. This sequence encodes CASSETLLAEQYF.